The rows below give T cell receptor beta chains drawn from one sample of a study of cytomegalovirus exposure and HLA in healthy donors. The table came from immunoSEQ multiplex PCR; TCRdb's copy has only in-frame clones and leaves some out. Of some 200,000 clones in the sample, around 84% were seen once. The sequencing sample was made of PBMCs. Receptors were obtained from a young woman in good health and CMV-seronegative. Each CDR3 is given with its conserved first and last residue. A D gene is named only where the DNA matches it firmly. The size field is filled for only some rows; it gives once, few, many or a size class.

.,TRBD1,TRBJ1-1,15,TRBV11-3,CASSNPDRMNTEAFF,TGTGCCAGCAGCAATCCGGACAGGATGAACACTGAAGCTTTCTTT
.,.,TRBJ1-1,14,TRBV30,CAWTSGRSNTEAFF,TGTGCCTGGACGAGTGGGAGATCGAACACTGAAGCTTTCTTT
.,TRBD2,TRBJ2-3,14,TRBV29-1,CSVIAGGSGDTQYF,TGCAGCGTCATAGCGGGAGGGAGTGGGGATACGCAGTATTTT
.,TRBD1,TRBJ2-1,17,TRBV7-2,CASSLVTGGGVSYEQFF,TGTGCCAGCAGCTTAGTTACAGGGGGAGGCGTTTCGTATGAGCAGTTCTTC
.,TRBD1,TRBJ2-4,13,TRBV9,CASSGGDRGSQYF,TGTGCCAGCAGCGGGGGGGACAGGGGGTCTCAGTACTTC
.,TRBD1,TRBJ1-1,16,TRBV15,CATSRGVGTGGIEAFF,TGTGCCACCAGCAGAGGGGTAGGGACAGGGGGGATTGAAGCTTTCTTT
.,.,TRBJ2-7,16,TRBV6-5,CASSYSIGSDWYEQYF,TGTGCCAGCAGTTACTCTATCGGGAGCGATTGGTACGAGCAGTACTTC
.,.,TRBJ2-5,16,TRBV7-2,CASSLNRGAGAETQYF,TGTGCCAGCAGCTTAAATAGGGGAGCAGGGGCGGAGACCCAGTACTTC
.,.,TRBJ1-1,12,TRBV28,CASGQNRAEAFF,TGTGCCAGCGGGCAAAACAGGGCTGAAGCTTTCTTT
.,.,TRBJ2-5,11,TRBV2,CASIQGETQYF,TGTGCCAGCATCCAGGGTGAGACCCAGTACTTC
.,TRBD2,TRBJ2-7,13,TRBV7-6,CASSSTSGYEQYF,TGTGCCAGCAGCTCGACTAGCGGCTACGAGCAGTACTTC
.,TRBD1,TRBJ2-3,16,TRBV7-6,CASSRLGQVGPDTQYF,TGTGCCAGCAGCCGGTTAGGACAGGTGGGCCCAGATACGCAGTATTTT
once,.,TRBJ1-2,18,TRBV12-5,CASGSRLPLGGWNYGYTF,TGTGCTAGTGGTTCCCGCTTGCCCCTGGGGGGGTGGAACTATGGCTACACCTTC
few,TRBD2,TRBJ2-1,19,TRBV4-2,CASSQDWGTSIASANEQFF,TGTGCCAGCAGCCAAGATTGGGGGACTAGCATCGCATCGGCTAATGAGCAGTTCTTC
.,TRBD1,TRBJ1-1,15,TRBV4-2,CASSHPGTGNTEAFF,TGTGCCAGCAGCCACCCTGGGACAGGGAACACTGAAGCTTTCTTT
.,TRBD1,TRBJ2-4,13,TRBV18,CASSRDRDGIQYF,TGTGCCAGCTCCCGGGACAGGGACGGCATTCAGTACTTC
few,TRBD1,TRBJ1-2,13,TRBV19,CASSIGTGYGYTF,TGTGCCAGTAGTATCGGGACAGGCTATGGCTACACCTTC
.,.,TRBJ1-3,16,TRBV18,CASSPGKGSSGNTIYF,TGTGCCAGCTCCCCAGGGAAAGGGAGCTCTGGAAACACCATATATTTT
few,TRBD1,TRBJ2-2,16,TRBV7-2,CASSLATGLATGELFF,TGTGCCAGCAGCTTGGCGACAGGGTTGGCCACCGGGGAGCTGTTTTTT
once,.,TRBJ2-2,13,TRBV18,CASSPGPTGELFF,TGTGCCAGCTCACCTGGCCCGACCGGGGAGCTGTTTTTT